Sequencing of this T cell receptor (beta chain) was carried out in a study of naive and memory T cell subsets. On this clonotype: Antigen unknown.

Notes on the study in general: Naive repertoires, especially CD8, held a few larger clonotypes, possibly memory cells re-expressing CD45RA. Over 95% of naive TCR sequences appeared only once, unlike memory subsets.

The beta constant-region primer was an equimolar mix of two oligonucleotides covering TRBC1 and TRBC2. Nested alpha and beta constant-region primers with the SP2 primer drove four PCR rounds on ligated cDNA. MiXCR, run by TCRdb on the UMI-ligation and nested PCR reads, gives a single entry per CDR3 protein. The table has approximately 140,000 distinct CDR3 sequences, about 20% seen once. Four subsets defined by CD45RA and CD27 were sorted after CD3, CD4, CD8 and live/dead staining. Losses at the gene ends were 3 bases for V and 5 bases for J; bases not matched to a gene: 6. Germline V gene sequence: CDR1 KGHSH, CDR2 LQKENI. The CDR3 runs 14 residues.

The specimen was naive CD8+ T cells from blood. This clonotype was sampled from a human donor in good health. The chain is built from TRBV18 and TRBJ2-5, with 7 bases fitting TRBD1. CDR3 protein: CASSPQTGEETQYF. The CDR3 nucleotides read TGTGCCAGCTCACCCCAAACAGGGGAGGAGACCCAGTACTTC. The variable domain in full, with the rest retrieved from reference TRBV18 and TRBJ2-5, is NAGVMQNPRHLVRRRGQEARLRCSPMKGHSHVYWYRQLPEEGLKFMVYLQKENIIDESGMPKERFSAEFPKEGPSILRIQQVVRGDSAAYFCASSPQTGEETQYFGPGTRLLVL.